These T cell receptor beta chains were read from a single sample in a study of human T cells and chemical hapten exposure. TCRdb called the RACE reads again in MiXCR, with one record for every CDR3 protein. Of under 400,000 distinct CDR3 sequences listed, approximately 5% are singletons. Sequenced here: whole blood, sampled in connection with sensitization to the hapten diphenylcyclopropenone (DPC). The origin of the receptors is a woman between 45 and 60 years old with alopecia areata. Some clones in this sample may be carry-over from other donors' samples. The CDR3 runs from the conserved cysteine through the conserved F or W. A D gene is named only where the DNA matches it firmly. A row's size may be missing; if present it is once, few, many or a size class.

CDR3 DNA: TGCGCCAGCAGCTTGGCTTTCGGGCCAAACATTCAGTACTTC
CDR3 protein: CASSLAFGPNIQYF
V gene: TRBV5-1
D gene: -
clone size: many
J gene: TRBJ2-4

CDR3 DNA: TGTGCCAGCAGCCAAGATCGGTCCAGGGCGGCTTTCTTT
CDR3 protein: CASSQDRSRAAFF
V gene: TRBV3-1
D gene: -
clone size: many
J gene: TRBJ1-1

CDR3 DNA: TGTGCCAGCAGTGCAGGGGGCAAGGTGGAGACCCAGTACTTC
CDR3 protein: CASSAGGKVETQYF
V gene: TRBV2
D gene: TRBD1
clone size: few
J gene: TRBJ2-5

CDR3 DNA: TGTGCCAGCAGCTTCGGAGTAGCGGGGCTAGCCAAAAACATTCAGTACTTC
CDR3 protein: CASSFGVAGLAKNIQYF
V gene: TRBV11-2
D gene: TRBD2
clone size: many
J gene: TRBJ2-4

CDR3 DNA: TGCAGCGTCGCGGACAGGAGCAATCAGCCCCAGCATTTT
CDR3 protein: CSVADRSNQPQHF
V gene: TRBV29-1
D gene: TRBD1
clone size: many
J gene: TRBJ1-5

CDR3 DNA: TGCAGTGCCGGGCATCGACAGGGGGCTGATACTGAAGCTTTCTTT
CDR3 protein: CSAGHRQGADTEAFF
V gene: TRBV20-1
D gene: TRBD1
clone size: many
J gene: TRBJ1-1

CDR3 DNA: TGTGCCAGCAGTTACTCAGGGATTGAAGCTTTCTTT
CDR3 protein: CASSYSGIEAFF
V gene: TRBV6-5
D gene: -
clone size: -
J gene: TRBJ1-1

CDR3 DNA: TGCGCCAGCAGCTTTAGTCCCGGAGACTCTGGGGCCAACGTCCTGACTTTC
CDR3 protein: CASSFSPGDSGANVLTF
V gene: TRBV5-1
D gene: -
clone size: -
J gene: TRBJ2-6

CDR3 DNA: TGCAGCGTTGTGGCAGGTTACAATGAGCAGTTCTTC
CDR3 protein: CSVVAGYNEQFF
V gene: TRBV29-1
D gene: -
clone size: -
J gene: TRBJ2-1

CDR3 DNA: TGTGCCAGCAGTTTAAAACAGGGGGCCGGGGAGCTGTTTTTT
CDR3 protein: CASSLKQGAGELFF
V gene: TRBV28
D gene: TRBD1
clone size: many
J gene: TRBJ2-2

CDR3 DNA: TGTGCCAGCAGTTTGAAAAAGGGAATTACTGAAGCTTTCTTT
CDR3 protein: CASSLKKGITEAFF
V gene: TRBV12-3/TRBV12-4
D gene: -
clone size: many
J gene: TRBJ1-1

CDR3 DNA: TGCAGCGTTGTCGGCCCATCCGAGCAGTACTTC
CDR3 protein: CSVVGPSEQYF
V gene: TRBV29-1
D gene: -
clone size: few
J gene: TRBJ2-7

CDR3 DNA: TGTGCCTGGAGTTTAGGGGGACAGGGAGGGACCCAGTACTTC
CDR3 protein: CAWSLGGQGGTQYF
V gene: TRBV30
D gene: TRBD1
clone size: many
J gene: TRBJ2-5

CDR3 DNA: TGTGCCAGCAGTTTTAGTAGCGGCTCTGAAGCTTTCTTT
CDR3 protein: CASSFSSGSEAFF
V gene: TRBV12-3/TRBV12-4
D gene: -
clone size: -
J gene: TRBJ1-1

CDR3 DNA: TGTGCCAGCAGTTTTGGAGTTTACAATGAGCAGTTCTTC
CDR3 protein: CASSFGVYNEQFF
V gene: TRBV6-2/TRBV6-3
D gene: -
clone size: -
J gene: TRBJ2-1

CDR3 DNA: TGCGCCAGCAGCTCGACAGGGTCCGGATGGGAGCAGTACTTC
CDR3 protein: CASSSTGSGWEQYF
V gene: TRBV5-1
D gene: TRBD1
clone size: many
J gene: TRBJ2-7

CDR3 DNA: TGTGCCAGCAGCCAAGAAGCCTCGTACTATGGCTACACCTTC
CDR3 protein: CASSQEASYYGYTF
V gene: TRBV3-1
D gene: -
clone size: few
J gene: TRBJ1-2

CDR3 DNA: TGTGCCAGTACTTTCTCCTCTCGCCAGCAAGAGACCCAGTACTTC
CDR3 protein: CASTFSSRQQETQYF
V gene: TRBV19
D gene: -
clone size: many
J gene: TRBJ2-5

CDR3 DNA: TGTGCCAGCAGCTTAACTACCAGCTCTGGAAACACCATATATTTT
CDR3 protein: CASSLTTSSGNTIYF
V gene: TRBV7-8
D gene: -
clone size: many
J gene: TRBJ1-3

CDR3 DNA: TGCAGTGCACCCTCGGCACAAATCAGCTCTGAAGCTTTCTTT
CDR3 protein: CSAPSAQISSEAFF
V gene: TRBV20-1
D gene: -
clone size: many
J gene: TRBJ1-1

CDR3 DNA: TGTGCCAGCAGTGACGGGGCTAAAGATACGCAGTATTTT
CDR3 protein: CASSDGAKDTQYF
V gene: TRBV6-4
D gene: -
clone size: many
J gene: TRBJ2-3

CDR3 DNA: TGTGCCAGCACCCCCGAGGGGCTCGAACCCTACGAGCAGTACTTC
CDR3 protein: CASTPEGLEPYEQYF
V gene: TRBV7-3
D gene: -
clone size: many
J gene: TRBJ2-7

CDR3 DNA: TGTGCCACCAGCGTAGGGGCGGGCACTCCCCCTGAGCAGTTCTTC
CDR3 protein: CATSVGAGTPPEQFF
V gene: TRBV15
D gene: -
clone size: -
J gene: TRBJ2-1

CDR3 DNA: TGTGCCAGCACCCGACGGACAGGAGATTACTTAAACATTCAGTACTTC
CDR3 protein: CASTRRTGDYLNIQYF
V gene: TRBV6-6
D gene: TRBD1
clone size: many
J gene: TRBJ2-4

CDR3 DNA: TGCAGCGCCGGGACAGGGGGCTATGGCTACACCTTC
CDR3 protein: CSAGTGGYGYTF
V gene: TRBV29-1
D gene: TRBD1
clone size: few
J gene: TRBJ1-2

CDR3 DNA: TGTGCCAGCAGTTCCCTCCGGGGGGGGGCGGCAGATACGCAGTATTTT
CDR3 protein: CASSSLRGGAADTQYF
V gene: TRBV12-3/TRBV12-4
D gene: TRBD2
clone size: many
J gene: TRBJ2-3

CDR3 DNA: TGTGCCAGCAGAAAGAGCGAGGGGGAGCAGTTCTTC
CDR3 protein: CASRKSEGEQFF
V gene: TRBV5-5
D gene: -
clone size: many
J gene: TRBJ2-1

CDR3 DNA: TGCGCCAGCAGCCAAAGGACTAGCGGGGGCCGTCTAGCCAAAAACATTCAGTACTTC
CDR3 protein: CASSQRTSGGRLAKNIQYF
V gene: TRBV5-1
D gene: TRBD2
clone size: -
J gene: TRBJ2-4

CDR3 DNA: TGCGCCAGCAGCCAAGATCAAACATGGAACACTGAAGCTTTCTTT
CDR3 protein: CASSQDQTWNTEAFF
V gene: TRBV4-1
D gene: -
clone size: -
J gene: TRBJ1-1

CDR3 DNA: TGTGCCAGCAGCGAGCGACAGACCGCTCAAGAGACCCAGTACTTC
CDR3 protein: CASSERQTAQETQYF
V gene: TRBV21-1
D gene: -
clone size: -
J gene: TRBJ2-5